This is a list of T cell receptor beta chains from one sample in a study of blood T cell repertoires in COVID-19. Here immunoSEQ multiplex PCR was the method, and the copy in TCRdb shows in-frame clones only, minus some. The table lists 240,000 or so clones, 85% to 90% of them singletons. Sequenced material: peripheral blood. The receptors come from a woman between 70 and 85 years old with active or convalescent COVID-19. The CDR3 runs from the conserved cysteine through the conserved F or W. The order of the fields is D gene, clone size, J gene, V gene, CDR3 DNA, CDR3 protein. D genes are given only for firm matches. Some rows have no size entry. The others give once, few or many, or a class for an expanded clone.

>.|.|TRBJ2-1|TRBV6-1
TGTGCCAGCAGTGAGGGCGCCTACAATGAGCAGTTCTTC
CASSEGAYNEQFF
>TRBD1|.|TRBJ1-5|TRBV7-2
TGTGCCAGCAGCACAGGGGGTGGCAGCCCCCAGCATTTT
CASSTGGGSPQHF
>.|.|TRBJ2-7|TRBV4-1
TGCGCCAGCAGCCAAGTGGACACCTCCGAGCAGTACTTC
CASSQVDTSEQYF
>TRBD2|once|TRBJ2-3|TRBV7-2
TGTGCCAGCAGCTCAGAAGGGACTAGCGGGGGGGCAACGCAGTATTTT
CASSSEGTSGGATQYF
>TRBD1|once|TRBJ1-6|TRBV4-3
TGCGCCAGCAGCCAATCAGGACAGGGAAACTCACCCCTCCACTTT
CASSQSGQGNSPLHF
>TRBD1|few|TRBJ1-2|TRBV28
TGTGCCAGCGGGACAGGGGTCTATGGCTACACCTTC
CASGTGVYGYTF
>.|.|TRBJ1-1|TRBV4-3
TGCGCCAGCAGCCAAGATCAGGGCGAGAACACTGAAGCTTTCTTT
CASSQDQGENTEAFF
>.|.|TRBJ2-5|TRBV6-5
TGTGCCAGCAGTACCATTCAGGGGGGTTTAGAGACCCAGTACTTC
CASSTIQGGLETQYF
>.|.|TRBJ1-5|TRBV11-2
TGTGCCAGCAGCTTAGGGCCCGCCAATCAGCCCCAGCATTTT
CASSLGPANQPQHF
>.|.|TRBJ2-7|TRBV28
TGTGCCACCCTCTACTACGAGCAGTACTTC
CATLYYEQYF